These T cell receptor beta chains were read from a single sample in a study of cytomegalovirus exposure and HLA in healthy donors. Assay used: immunoSEQ multiplex PCR; TCRdb lists only in-frame clones, some missing. The repertoire holds tens of thousands of clones, with under 80% as singletons. The sample taken for sequencing was PBMCs. The receptors were sampled from a woman in her 30s in good health and CMV-seronegative. CDR3s include the opening cysteine and the closing phenylalanine or tryptophan. D genes are given only for firm matches. Where a row states a size, it is once, few, many or the class of an expanded clone; other rows omit it.

. | TRBJ2-1 | TRBD2 | TRBV6-4 | CASSAAGGSNEQFF | TGTGCCAGCAGTGCGGCGGGAGGAAGTAATGAGCAGTTCTTC
. | TRBJ2-5 | TRBD2 | TRBV29-1 | CSVVGLAGGEGETQYF | TGCAGCGTTGTGGGACTAGCGGGAGGAGAGGGAGAGACCCAGTACTTC
. | TRBJ1-5 | . | TRBV4-3 | CASSLPLGQPQHF | TGCGCCAGCAGCCTCCCCCTAGGTCAGCCCCAGCATTTT
once | TRBJ1-1 | TRBD1 | TRBV5-8 | CASSSGQGGSKNTEAFF | TGTGCCAGCAGCTCGGGACAGGGAGGGTCGAAGAACACTGAAGCTTTCTTT
few | TRBJ1-4 | . | TRBV28 | CASSLYGVLFF | TGTGCCAGCAGTTTGTACGGGGTACTGTTTTTT
. | TRBJ1-5 | TRBD1 | TRBV9 | CASSSGGTANQPQHF | TGTGCCAGCAGCTCAGGAGGGACAGCAAATCAGCCCCAGCATTTT
. | TRBJ2-2 | . | TRBV19 | CASSIGSPGTGELFF | TGTGCCAGTAGTATAGGATCCCCGGGCACCGGGGAGCTGTTTTTT
. | TRBJ1-5 | . | TRBV28 | CASSAPGQNQPQHF | TGTGCCAGCAGTGCTCCAGGACAGAATCAGCCCCAGCATTTT
. | TRBJ1-1 | TRBD1 | TRBV2 | CASSVDRFPEAFF | TGTGCCAGCAGTGTGGACAGGTTCCCTGAAGCTTTCTTT
. | TRBJ2-7 | TRBD1 | TRBV6-6 | CASRGAVDRGYEQYF | TGTGCCAGCAGGGGGGCCGTGGACAGGGGATACGAGCAGTACTTC
. | TRBJ2-3 | . | TRBV5-8 | CASSFRGLNPVTQYF | TGTGCCAGCAGCTTCCGCGGGTTAAACCCGGTTACGCAGTATTTT
. | TRBJ1-1 | . | TRBV30 | CAWSVRGEAFF | TGTGCCTGGAGCGTCAGGGGTGAAGCTTTCTTT
few | TRBJ1-5 | . | TRBV27 | CASSLRAYSNQPQHF | TGTGCCAGCAGTTTGAGGGCTTATAGCAATCAGCCCCAGCATTTT
. | TRBJ2-1 | . | TRBV19 | CASSLTTEQFF | TGTGCCAGTAGTTTGACAACAGAGCAGTTCTTC
once | TRBJ1-3 | . | TRBV28 | CASSGGEAASGNTIYF | TGTGCCAGCAGTGGGGGGGAAGCAGCCTCTGGAAACACCATATATTTT
once | TRBJ2-5 | TRBD1 | TRBV7-8 | CASSEQGSETQYF | TGTGCCAGCAGCGAACAGGGGTCGGAGACCCAGTACTTC
. | TRBJ1-2 | . | TRBV30 | CAWSQRGYYGYTF | TGTGCCTGGAGTCAACGAGGTTACTATGGCTACACCTTC
. | TRBJ2-7 | TRBD1 | TRBV6-6 | CASRRSRDRDHEQYF | TGTGCCAGCAGAAGAAGCCGGGACAGGGACCACGAGCAGTACTTC
. | TRBJ1-1 | . | TRBV7-9 | CASSSRGGWTEAFF | TGTGCCAGCAGCTCCCGTGGGGGGTGGACTGAAGCTTTCTTT
few | TRBJ1-1 | TRBD1 | TRBV27 | CASSSYLDREVTEAFF | TGTGCCAGCAGTTCCTATCTGGACAGGGAAGTCACTGAAGCTTTCTTT
. | TRBJ2-5 | . | TRBV11-3 | CASSLRGRETQYF | TGTGCCAGCAGCTTACGAGGGCGAGAGACCCAGTACTTC